This T cell receptor beta chain stems from a study of T cell responses to AZD1222 COVID-19 vaccine. Germline-derived CDR1 and CDR2 are KGHDR and SFDVKD. The germline V and J ends were trimmed by 9 bases and 9 bases, with 14 bases remaining between them. This CDR3 region has 12 residues. Repertoires were generated with immunoSEQ multiplex PCR, while TCRdb's copy carries only in-frame clones and drops some. This sample has more than 110,000 clones, with approximately 90% found just once. Here the sequenced sample was peripheral blood, taken on day 0 of AZD1222 vaccination. This sequence originates from an adult in good health. J is TRBJ1-5 and V is TRBV24-1; D might be TRBD1 (5 bases). CDR3 residues: CATGGGTRPQHF. In nucleotides, the CDR3 is TGTGCCACCGGGGGGGGAACCCGGCCCCAGCATTTT.